A single sample is the source of the 4 T cell receptor beta chains below, sequenced in a study of T cell responses to AZD1222 COVID-19 vaccine. Libraries were prepared by immunoSEQ multiplex PCR; TCRdb keeps only in-frame clonotypes and omits some of them. There are approximately 90,000 clones in the sample; approximately 88% occur only once, and around 15% lies in the top ten. Sequenced here: peripheral blood, sampled on day 0 of AZD1222 vaccination. These receptors all come from an adult in good health.

This sequence joins TRBV28 and TRBJ1-2; tentative D call: TRBD1 (5 bases). This CDR3 is 14 amino acids long. The ends were cut back, 5 bases at V and 4 bases at J, with 14 bases in the middle. Germline CDR1 MDHEN, CDR2 SYDVKM. CDR3 in DNA: TGTGCCAGCAGTCCAGGACATTTTGTCTATGGCTACACCTTC. It is translated as CASSPGHFVYGYTF.

The chain recombines TRBV5-5 with TRBJ1-4, with D hard to call. The V end lost 0 bases, the J end lost 7 bases, and 7 bases lay between the germline ends. This CDR3 is built from 13 residues. Per the germline V gene, CDR1 is SGHKS and CDR2 is YYEKEE (reference sequence). The CDR3 coding sequence is TGTGCCAGCAGCTTGGCCGCCCCTGAAAAACTGTTTTTT. This gives the protein CASSLAAPEKLFF.

The chain carries TRBV6-2 or TRBV6-3 and TRBJ2-2; D is perhaps TRBD2 (7 bases). V was clipped by 8 bases and J by 9 bases, with 19 bases between them. CDR3 length: 14 amino acids. CDR1 and CDR2 from the germline V gene are MNHEY and SVGEGT. CDR3 amino acids: CASRPGGGLRELFF. As DNA, the CDR3 is TGTGCCAGCCGCCCTGGGGGGGGGCTAAGGGAGCTGTTTTTT.

The V and J genes are TRBV24-1 and TRBJ1-5; 8 bases line up with TRBD1. The CDR3 loop spans 13 amino acids. Trimming took 9 bases from V and 6 from J; bases not matched to a gene: 6. Germline assignment: CDR1 KGHDR and CDR2 SFDVKD. In DNA form, the CDR3 reads TGTGCCACCTCAGGGGGCGCGGGTCAGCCCCAGCATTTT. It translates to CATSGGAGQPQHF.